The rows below give T cell receptor beta chains drawn from one sample of a study of shared clonotypes between healthy human individuals. Using immunoSEQ multiplex PCR, the repertoire was profiled, and TCRdb retains in-frame clones only, with some absent. The data hold about 2.4 million clones, with around 90% observed a single time. The specimen was naive CD4+ T cells sorted from blood. These receptors were collected from a young man in good health. Both conserved end residues are part of each CDR3. A D gene is named only where the DNA matches it firmly. Clone size is stated in some rows and not others, as once, few, many or a class when expanded.

d_call: .; clone_size: .; v_call: TRBV7-2; j_call: TRBJ2-3; cdr3_aa: CASSSGGPIPDTQYF; cdr3_nt: TGTGCCAGCAGCTCCGGGGGGCCGATCCCAGATACGCAGTATTTT
d_call: .; clone_size: .; v_call: TRBV16; j_call: TRBJ1-1; cdr3_aa: CASSQSTGMNTEAFF; cdr3_nt: TGTGCCAGCAGCCAATCGACAGGCATGAACACTGAAGCTTTCTTT
d_call: .; clone_size: .; v_call: TRBV5-1; j_call: TRBJ2-3; cdr3_aa: CASSPGGAGDTQYF; cdr3_nt: TGCGCCAGCTCCCCCGGGGGCGCTGGAGATACGCAGTATTTT
d_call: .; clone_size: .; v_call: TRBV9; j_call: TRBJ2-7; cdr3_aa: CASTVTTGISYEQYF; cdr3_nt: TGTGCCAGCACAGTGACCACGGGGATCTCCTACGAGCAGTACTTC
d_call: .; clone_size: .; v_call: TRBV19; j_call: TRBJ2-6; cdr3_aa: CASPPGISGANVLTF; cdr3_nt: TGTGCCAGTCCCCCGGGCATCTCTGGGGCCAACGTCCTGACTTTC
d_call: .; clone_size: .; v_call: TRBV6-5; j_call: TRBJ1-5; cdr3_aa: CASSYGGNQPQHF; cdr3_nt: TGTGCCAGCAGTTACGGAGGAAATCAGCCCCAGCATTTT
d_call: .; clone_size: few; v_call: TRBV27; j_call: TRBJ1-5; cdr3_aa: CASTLVRGPQHF; cdr3_nt: TGTGCCAGCACCTTGGTCCGGGGCCCCCAGCATTTT
d_call: TRBD1; clone_size: .; v_call: TRBV30; j_call: TRBJ2-3; cdr3_aa: CAWRTGFEDTQYF; cdr3_nt: TGTGCCTGGCGGACAGGCTTTGAAGATACGCAGTATTTT
d_call: .; clone_size: .; v_call: TRBV19; j_call: TRBJ2-7; cdr3_aa: CASSNGNSLYEQYF; cdr3_nt: TGTGCCAGTAGTAACGGCAACTCACTCTACGAGCAGTACTTC
d_call: TRBD1; clone_size: .; v_call: TRBV23-1; j_call: TRBJ2-2; cdr3_aa: CASRDRGSGELFF; cdr3_nt: TGCGCCAGTCGGGACAGGGGTTCCGGGGAGCTGTTTTTT
d_call: .; clone_size: .; v_call: TRBV27; j_call: TRBJ1-6; cdr3_aa: CASSLGGYSYNSPLHF; cdr3_nt: TGTGCCAGCAGTTTGGGGGGCTACTCCTATAATTCACCCCTCCACTTT
d_call: .; clone_size: .; v_call: TRBV11-2; j_call: TRBJ2-5; cdr3_aa: CASSFGGQETQYF; cdr3_nt: TGTGCCAGCAGCTTTGGGGGGCAGGAGACCCAGTACTTC
d_call: TRBD1; clone_size: .; v_call: TRBV19; j_call: TRBJ1-3; cdr3_aa: CASSRGQGRSGNTIYF; cdr3_nt: TGTGCCAGTAGTAGGGGACAGGGACGCTCTGGAAACACCATATATTTT
d_call: .; clone_size: .; v_call: TRBV6-1; j_call: TRBJ1-4; cdr3_aa: CASSDQAGQKLFF; cdr3_nt: TGTGCCAGCAGTGACCAGGCAGGGCAAAAACTGTTTTTT
d_call: TRBD1; clone_size: .; v_call: TRBV11-2; j_call: TRBJ2-7; cdr3_aa: CASSLGGTGEYEQYF; cdr3_nt: TGTGCCAGCAGCCTCGGCGGGACAGGGGAATACGAGCAGTACTTC